Listed here are 30 T cell receptor beta chains from one sample, sequenced in a study of shared clonotypes between healthy human individuals. TCRdb keeps only in-frame clones here, not all; method: immunoSEQ multiplex PCR. The sample shows 950,000 to 1,300,000 clones, roughly 70% of them seen only once. The sample comprised memory CD4+ T cells sorted from blood. Noted subset: CD45RA-negative fraction. The origin of the receptors is a young man in good health.

As for this clone: Other DNA sequences from this sample encode an identical CDR3 as well. The V and J genes are TRBV6-5 and TRBJ2-5; D remains unclear. The CDR3 contains 11 residues. The V and J ends lost 2 bases and 5 bases respectively, with 3 bases between them. Germline CDR1 reads MNHEY; CDR2 reads SVGAGI. CDR3 coding DNA: TGTGCCAGCAGTTACCTGGAGACCCAGTACTTC. This codes for CASSYLETQYF.

The rearrangement joins TRBV15 to TRBJ1-4; tentative D call: TRBD1 (5 bases). There are 14 residues in the CDR3. V was shortened by 0 bases and J by 8 bases, with 10 bases between the two germline ends. CDR1 and CDR2 from the germline V gene are LNHNV and YYDKDF (reference sequence). CDR3 nucleotides: TGTGCCACCAGCAGAGAGGGGCAGCGGGAAAAACTGTTTTTT. The encoded protein is CATSREGQREKLFF.

The V gene is TRBV2, the J gene TRBJ1-4; 8 nucleotides match TRBD1. This CDR3 has 17 amino acids. After removal of 4 bases from V and 0 bases from J, the junction contained 7 bases not matched to a gene. Germline CDR1 is SNHLY and CDR2 is FYNNEI. CDR3 amino acids: CASSGRTGTSTNEKLFF. The CDR3 nucleotides are TGTGCCAGCAGTGGAAGGACAGGGACCTCAACTAATGAAAAACTGTTTTTT.

This clone was observed a handful of times. The chain combines TRBV7-2 with TRBJ2-7, with 10 bases identical to TRBD2. CDR1 is SGHTA, CDR2 FQGNSA, per germline. The CDR3 runs to 14 residues. J gave up 4 bases and V 5 bases, and 5 bases lay outside the gene matches. CDR3 nucleotides: TGTGCCAGCAGCCAGCGGGAGGGGGGATACGAGCAGTACTTC. It codes for CASSQREGGYEQYF. Combining the CDR3 with reference TRBV7-2 and TRBJ2-7 gives the whole variable domain GAGVSQSPSNKVTEKGKDVELRCDPISGHTALYWYRQSLGQGLEFLIYFQGNSAPDKSGLPSDRFSAERTGGSVSTLTIQRTQQEDSAVYLCASSQREGGYEQYFGPGTRLTVT.

V gene TRBV14 combines with J gene TRBJ2-3; D is ambiguous. V lost 4 bases and J 6 bases, leaving 11 bases between the germline ends. Germline V gene lookup returns CDR1 SGHDN and CDR2 FVKESK. There are 13 residues in the CDR3. For the CDR3, the DNA is TGTGCCAGCAGCCGCAGAGATTACGATACGCAGTATTTT. This encodes CASSRRDYDTQYF.

This clone has only one observation. This chain uses TRBV27 with TRBJ2-1; possible D gene TRBD1, 6 bases. The CDR3 has 14 residues. Germline values: CDR1 MNHEY, CDR2 SMNVEV (reference sequence). V was cut by 6 bases and J by 3 bases, with 12 bases left in between. The CDR3: CASRGQNYYNEQFF. CDR3 nucleotide sequence: TGTGCCAGCAGAGGACAGAATTACTACAATGAGCAGTTCTTC.

This chain joins TRBV28 and TRBJ2-7, with 9 positions matching TRBD2. V lost 11 bases, J lost 1 base, and 12 bases stayed unmatched. The CDR3 length is 15 residues. Germline loops: CDR1 MDHEN, CDR2 SYDVKM. The CDR3 loop reads CAGGSGGPLSYEQYF. CDR3 nucleotides: TGTGCCGGCGGGAGCGGGGGGCCCCTATCCTACGAGCAGTACTTC.

The chain carries TRBV18 and TRBJ2-2; no clear D gene. Germline CDR1 reads KGHSH; CDR2 reads LQKENI. The CDR3 totals 14 residues. V was pared by 4 bases and J by 3 bases, with 9 bases between. CDR3 nucleotides: TGTGCCAGCTCACGACAAGCTTACACCGGGGAGCTGTTTTTT. Protein sequence: CASSRQAYTGELFF.

V usage is TRBV6-1 and J usage is TRBJ1-2; TRBD1 might be the D (6 bases). V dropped 3 bases and J dropped 8 bases, with 19 bases sitting between them. Germline lookup yields CDR1 MNHNS and CDR2 SASEGT. The CDR3 is 15 residues long. In nucleotides, the CDR3 is TGTGCCAGCAGTGATCCCCGTTCAGGGGTAAGAGGCTACACCTTC. This translates into CASSDPRSGVRGYTF.

The rearrangement links TRBV18 to TRBJ1-2, with D uncertain. The germline CDR1 and CDR2 sequences are KGHSH and LQKENI. Trimming shortened V by 4 bases and J by 1 base, and 4 bases separated the two germline ends. CDR3 size: 12 residues. The CDR3 here is CASSLNNYGYTF. The DNA of the CDR3 is TGTGCCAGCTCACTGAATAACTATGGCTACACCTTC. The whole variable domain, filled in from reference TRBV18 and TRBJ1-2, reads NAGVMQNPRHLVRRRGQEARLRCSPMKGHSHVYWYRQLPEEGLKFMVYLQKENIIDESGMPKERFSAEFPKEGPSILRIQQVVRGDSAAYFCASSLNNYGYTFGSGTRLTVV.

This clone was seen more than once but under ten times. The rearrangement links TRBV11-2 to TRBJ2-3; 9 nucleotides line up with TRBD2. The CDR3 loop spans 20 amino acids. Germline CDR1 and CDR2: SGHAT and FQNNGV. Trimming removed 0 bases from V and 3 bases from J; junction bases left unmatched: 16. The CDR3: CASSLEGLAGISFDTDTQYF. The CDR3 DNA reads as TGTGCCAGCAGCTTAGAGGGGCTAGCGGGAATTAGCTTCGATACAGATACGCAGTATTTT.

The CDR3 nucleotides are TGTGCCACCGGGGGGGGCAGCAATCAGCCCCAGCATTTT. Its translation: CATGGGSNQPQHF. The chain links TRBV10-3 to TRBJ1-5; D may be TRBD1 (6 bases). CDR3 length: 13 residues. Per the germline V gene, CDR1 is ENHRY and CDR2 is SYGVKD. The germline V and J ends were trimmed by 10 bases and 1 base, with 11 bases remaining between them.

The rearrangement links TRBV4-1 to TRBJ2-1; 9 bases map to TRBD2. The V gene's germline CDR1 is MGHRA and CDR2 YSYEKL. V dropped 1 base and J dropped 6; count of bases not matched to a gene: 10. This CDR3 is built from 17 residues. CDR3 sequence (DNA): TGCGCCAGCAGCCAAGGGCGTGCGGCGGGAGGGGCCAATGAGCAGTTCTTC. Translation gives CASSQGRAAGGANEQFF.

V gene TRBV7-9 combines with J gene TRBJ2-5; D not certain. V dropped 5 bases and J dropped 1 base, with 14 bases sitting between them. Per the germline V gene, CDR1 is SEHNR and CDR2 is FQNEAQ (reference sequence). CDR3 length equals 15 residues. The CDR3 loop reads CASSHPKTAQETQYF. CDR3 DNA sequence: TGTGCCAGCAGCCACCCGAAAACAGCCCAAGAGACCCAGTACTTC.

This clone was found once. The chain recombines TRBV28 with TRBJ1-1, with 9 bases that match TRBD1. CDR1 is MDHEN, CDR2 SYDVKM, per germline. This CDR3 is 17 amino acids long. Trimming took 1 base from V and 5 from J; bases not matched to a gene: 11. The CDR3 protein is CASSLLNSGQGRTEAFF. CDR3 nucleotide sequence: TGTGCCAGCAGTTTATTAAATTCCGGACAGGGGAGAACTGAAGCTTTCTTT.

Note on this clone: Additional DNA sequences in this sample encode the identical CDR3. The V and J genes are TRBV5-1 and TRBJ2-2, with D tentatively TRBD2 (5 bases). V was trimmed by 1 base and J by 5 bases, leaving 9 bases between them. The CDR3 sequence is 14 residues long. Germline values: CDR1 SGHRS, CDR2 YFSETQ. The CDR3 region has the DNA TGCGCCAGCAGCTTGTCCGCGGGTACCGGGGAGCTGTTTTTT. It encodes CASSLSAGTGELFF.

The genes are TRBV2 and TRBJ2-7; 8 bases fit TRBD2. The CDR3 runs 18 residues. The V gene's germline CDR1 is SNHLY and CDR2 FYNNEI. V trimming: 5 bases; J trimming: 2 bases; junction bases outside the gene matches: 17. CDR3 DNA: TGTGCCAGCAGTAAAAAAGTGGGTAGCGGGATTACCCCCTACGAGCAGTACTTC. Amino acid sequence: CASSKKVGSGITPYEQYF.

This chain links TRBV6-5 with TRBJ1-1, with 7 bases aligning to TRBD1. With 4 bases clipped from V and 8 bases from J, the junction kept 7 bases outside the gene matches. Germline V gives CDR1 MNHEY, CDR2 SVGAGI. The CDR3 totals 13 residues. CDR3 coding DNA: TGTGCCAGCAGTTCCCCGACAGGGATAGAAGCTTTCTTT. It specifies CASSSPTGIEAFF.

As for this clone: One base away lies a much larger clone, so this may be a sequencing read error. The chain combines TRBV18 with TRBJ2-5; D is unclear. Gene TRBJ2-7 matches the end of the DNA better, so the J call may be wrong. Germline V gene data show CDR1 as KGHSH and CDR2 as LQKENI. CDR3 length: 12 amino acids. The CDR3 DNA is TGTGCCAGCTCACCGCAGGCCCACGAGCAGTACTTC. Residues: CASSPQAHEQYF.

Written as DNA, the CDR3 is TGTGCCAGCTCATCACAGGGGGCTGGGGCCAACGTCCTGACTTTC. Its translation is CASSSQGAGANVLTF. The chain is built from TRBV18 and TRBJ2-6; 8 nucleotides match TRBD1. Germline values: CDR1 KGHSH, CDR2 LQKENI. J lost 2 bases, V lost 5 bases, and 2 bases had no gene match. This CDR3 is built from 15 residues.

The chain combines TRBV29-1 with TRBJ2-5; TRBD2 matches 7 bases. V trimming: 7 bases; J trimming: 2 bases; junction bases outside the gene matches: 4. Germline values: CDR1 SQVTM, CDR2 ANQGSEA. There are 12 residues in the CDR3. The CDR3, as DNA: TGCAGCGCGGGGGGTAGACAAGAGACCCAGTACTTC. This codes for CSAGGRQETQYF.

The rearrangement uses TRBV9 and TRBJ1-5; 9 nucleotides agree with TRBD1. Germline V gene lookup returns CDR1 SGDLS and CDR2 YYNGEE. V gave up 3 bases and J gave up 3 bases; unmatched junction bases: 4. The CDR3 is 15 amino acids. The CDR3 sequence is CASSGGTGNNQPQHF. In nucleotides, the CDR3 is TGTGCCAGCAGCGGCGGGACAGGGAACAATCAGCCCCAGCATTTT.

V usage is TRBV7-9 and J usage is TRBJ1-3, with TRBD1 matching 7 bases. The germline gives CDR1 SEHNR, CDR2 FQNEAQ (reference sequence). There are 15 residues in the CDR3. Trimming cost V 6 bases and J 3 bases; bases outside gene matches: 8. This CDR3 is CASSSDRAVGNTIYF. The DNA of the CDR3 is TGTGCCAGCAGTTCCGACAGGGCGGTTGGAAACACCATATATTTT.

The rearrangement joins TRBV7-9 to TRBJ1-1; D may be TRBD1 (5 bases). The CDR3 length is 15 residues. Looked up from germline, CDR1 is SEHNR and CDR2 is FQNEAQ (reference sequence). The V gene lost 2 bases and the J gene lost 6 bases, with 16 bases spanning the gap. CDR3 residues: CASSLLGNRGAEAFF. CDR3 DNA sequence: TGTGCCAGCAGCTTATTGGGGAACCGAGGGGCTGAAGCTTTCTTT.

The rearrangement joins TRBV5-1 to TRBJ2-5; 8 bases are shared with TRBD2. The germline CDR1 and CDR2 sequences are SGHRS and YFSETQ. J was trimmed by 5 bases and V by 4 bases; bases with no gene match: 16. The CDR3 length is 17 residues. CDR3 residues: CASSPPKRGKGRETQYF. CDR3 DNA: TGCGCCAGCAGCCCGCCCAAGCGGGGGAAAGGTAGGGAGACCCAGTACTTC.

This clone is a singleton in its sample. The junction and the germline gene differ at one end; a read error may be behind it. CDR3 amino acids: CASSLESAGELFF. The DNA for the CDR3 is TGTGCTAGCAGTCTCGAGAGCGCCGGGGAGCTGTTTTTT. V and J are TRBV7-7 and TRBJ2-2; D not resolved. The CDR3 runs to 13 residues. Germline-derived CDR1 and CDR2 are SSHAT and FNYEAQ (reference sequence).

This clone was detected once. The rearrangement uses TRBV4-3 and TRBJ2-1; 8 positions agree with TRBD2. Trimming took 1 base from V and 4 from J; bases not matched to a gene: 6. Germline V gene sequence: CDR1 LGHNA, CDR2 YSLEER. The CDR3 length is 16 residues. CDR3 sequence reads: CASSQATSGRYNEQFF. For the CDR3, the DNA is TGCGCCAGCAGCCAAGCCACTAGCGGAAGGTACAATGAGCAGTTCTTC.

This sequence joins TRBV19 and TRBJ1-4, with TRBD1 matching over 9 bases. With V trimmed by 6 bases and J by 7 bases, 6 bases remained unmatched. Germline lookup yields CDR1 LNHDA and CDR2 SQIVND (reference sequence). This CDR3 is built from 14 residues. The CDR3 spells CASRGTGKAEKLFF. The DNA of the CDR3 is TGTGCCAGTAGAGGGACAGGGAAGGCTGAAAAACTGTTTTTT. The variable domain in full, completed from reference TRBV19 and TRBJ1-4, reads DGGITQSPKYLFRKEGQNVTLSCEQNLNHDAMYWYRQDPGQGLRLIYYSQIVNDFQKGDIAEGYSVSREKKESFPLTVTSAQKNPTAFYLCASRGTGKAEKLFFGSGTQLSVL.

CDR3 sequence reads: CASSYLPGGHYGYTF. CDR3 bases: TGTGCCAGCAGTTACCTCCCAGGGGGCCACTATGGCTACACCTTC. This chain links TRBV6-6 with TRBJ1-2; 8 bases fit TRBD1. The CDR3 consists of 15 residues. V shed 2 bases, J shed 3 bases, and the junction held 5 bases outside the gene matches. Germline lookup yields CDR1 MNHNY and CDR2 SVGAGI (reference sequence).

A few counts support this clone. J is TRBJ1-5 and V is TRBV7-3, with TRBD1 as a possible D gene (6 bases). CDR3 length: 15 residues. Between the trimmed V and J ends, which lost 2 bases and 1 base, there was a span of 9 bases. Germline CDR1 is SGHTA and CDR2 is FQGTGA. The CDR3 bases are TGTGCCAGCAGCTTATCCGGACAGAGCAATCAGCCCCAGCATTTT. As protein: CASSLSGQSNQPQHF.